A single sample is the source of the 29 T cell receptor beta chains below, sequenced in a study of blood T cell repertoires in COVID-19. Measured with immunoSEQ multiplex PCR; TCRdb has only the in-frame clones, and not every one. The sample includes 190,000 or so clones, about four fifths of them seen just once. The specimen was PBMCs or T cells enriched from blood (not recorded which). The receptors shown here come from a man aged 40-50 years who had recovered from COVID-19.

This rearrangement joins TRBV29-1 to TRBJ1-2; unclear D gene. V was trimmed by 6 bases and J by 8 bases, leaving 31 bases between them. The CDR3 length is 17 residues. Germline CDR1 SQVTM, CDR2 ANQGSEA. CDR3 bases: TGCAGCGTCTTAGACGGGCCGTTGGGAGGACTGATAGGAGGCTACACCTTC. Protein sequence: CSVLDGPLGGLIGGYTF.

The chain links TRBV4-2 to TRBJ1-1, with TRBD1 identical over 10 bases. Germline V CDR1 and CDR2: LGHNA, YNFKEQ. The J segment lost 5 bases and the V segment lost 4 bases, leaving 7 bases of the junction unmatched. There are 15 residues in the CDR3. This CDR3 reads CASSPRTGGSTEAFF. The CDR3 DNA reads TGTGCCAGCAGCCCTCGGACAGGGGGTAGTACTGAAGCTTTCTTT.

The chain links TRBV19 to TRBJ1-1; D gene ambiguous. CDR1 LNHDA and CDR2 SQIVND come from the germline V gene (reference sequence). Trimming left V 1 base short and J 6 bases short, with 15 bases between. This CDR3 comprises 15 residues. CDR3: CASSIVRTLYPEAFF. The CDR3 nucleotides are TGTGCCAGTAGTATAGTCCGGACTCTCTACCCTGAAGCTTTCTTT.

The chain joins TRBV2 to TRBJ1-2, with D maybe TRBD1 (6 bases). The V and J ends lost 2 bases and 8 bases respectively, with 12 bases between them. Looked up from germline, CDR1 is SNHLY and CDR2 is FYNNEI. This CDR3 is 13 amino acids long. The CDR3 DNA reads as TGTGCCAGCAGTGAATACAGGGCTGAAGGCTACACCTTC. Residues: CASSEYRAEGYTF.

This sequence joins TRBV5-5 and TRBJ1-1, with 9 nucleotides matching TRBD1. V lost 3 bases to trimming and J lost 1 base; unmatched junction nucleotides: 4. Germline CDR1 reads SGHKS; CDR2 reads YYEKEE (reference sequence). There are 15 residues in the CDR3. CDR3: CASSSTGGPNTEAFF. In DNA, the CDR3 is TGTGCCAGCAGCTCCACAGGGGGCCCGAACACTGAAGCTTTCTTT.

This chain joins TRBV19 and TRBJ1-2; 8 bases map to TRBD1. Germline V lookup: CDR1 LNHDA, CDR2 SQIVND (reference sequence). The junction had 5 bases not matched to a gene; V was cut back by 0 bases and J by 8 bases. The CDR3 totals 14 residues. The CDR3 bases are TGTGCCAGTAGTATAGACTGGACAGGGATCGGCTACACCTTC. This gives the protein CASSIDWTGIGYTF.

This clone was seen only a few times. Here the CDR3 DNA reads TGTGCCAGCAGCGCCATAGCGGGGGGGCGCACAGATACGCAGTATTTT. Translated, it gives CASSAIAGGRTDTQYF. The V call is TRBV11-1, the J call TRBJ2-3, with TRBD2 identical over 11 bases. The CDR3 is made up of 16 amino acids. Trimming removed 5 bases from V and 1 base from J; junction bases left unmatched: 5. Germline lookup yields CDR1 SGHAT and CDR2 FQDESV (reference sequence). Filled out from reference TRBV11-1 and TRBJ2-3, the complete variable domain reads EAEVAQSPRYKITEKSQAVAFWCDPISGHATLYWYRQILGQGPELLVQFQDESVVDDSQLPKDRFSAERLKGVDSTLKIQPAELGDSAMYLCASSAIAGGRTDTQYFGPGTRLTVL.

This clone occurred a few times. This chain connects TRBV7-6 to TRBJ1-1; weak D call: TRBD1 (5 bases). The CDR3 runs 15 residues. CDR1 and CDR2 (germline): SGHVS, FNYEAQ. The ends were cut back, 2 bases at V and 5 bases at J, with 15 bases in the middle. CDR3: CASSLLPSGDTEAFF. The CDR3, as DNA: TGTGCCAGCAGCTTACTGCCCTCGGGGGATACTGAAGCTTTCTTT.

CDR3 sequence reads: CASSMGEDHSGNTIYF. The DNA for the CDR3 is TGTGCCAGTAGTATGGGAGAGGACCACTCTGGAAACACCATATATTTT. The chain links TRBV19 to TRBJ1-3; D ambiguous. Trimming shortened V by 3 bases and J by 0 bases, and 12 bases separated the two germline ends. In germline, CDR1 is LNHDA, CDR2 SQIVND (reference sequence). There are 16 residues in the CDR3.

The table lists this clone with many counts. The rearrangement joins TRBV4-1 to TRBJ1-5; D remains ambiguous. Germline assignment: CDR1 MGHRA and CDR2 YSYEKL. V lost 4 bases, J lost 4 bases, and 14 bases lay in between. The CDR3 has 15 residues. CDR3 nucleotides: TGCGCCAGCAGCCTCCAGCCGGGGTCAAATCAGCCCCAGCATTTT. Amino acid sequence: CASSLQPGSNQPQHF.

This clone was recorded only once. This CDR3 reads CASSQAEDSANYGYTF. The CDR3, as DNA: TGTGCCAGCAGCCAAGCTGAGGACAGCGCTAACTATGGCTACACCTTC. The genes are TRBV3-1 (or the pseudogene TRBV3-2) and TRBJ1-2; D may be TRBD1 (6 bases). The CDR3 contains 16 residues. In germline, CDR1 is LGHDT, CDR2 YNNKEL (reference sequence). V lost 1 base to trimming and J lost 0 bases, with 12 bases between them.

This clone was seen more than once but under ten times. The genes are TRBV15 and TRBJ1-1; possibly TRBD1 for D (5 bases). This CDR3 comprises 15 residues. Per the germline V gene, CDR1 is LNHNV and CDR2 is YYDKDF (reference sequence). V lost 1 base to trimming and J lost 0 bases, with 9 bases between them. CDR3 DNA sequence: TGTGCCACCAGCAGAGTTGGGGCCATGAACACTGAAGCTTTCTTT. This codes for CATSRVGAMNTEAFF.

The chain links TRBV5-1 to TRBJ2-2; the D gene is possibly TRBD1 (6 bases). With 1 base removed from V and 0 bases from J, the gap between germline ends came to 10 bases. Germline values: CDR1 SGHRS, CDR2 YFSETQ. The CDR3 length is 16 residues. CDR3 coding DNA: TGCGCCAGCAGCTTGCCCCAGGGGTCGAACACCGGGGAGCTGTTTTTT. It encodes CASSLPQGSNTGELFF.

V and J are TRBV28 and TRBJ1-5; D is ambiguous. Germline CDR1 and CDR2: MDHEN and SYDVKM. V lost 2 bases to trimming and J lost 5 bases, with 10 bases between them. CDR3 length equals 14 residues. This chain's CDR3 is CASSLPDSHQPQHF. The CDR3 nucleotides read TGTGCCAGCAGTTTACCGGACTCACATCAGCCCCAGCATTTT.

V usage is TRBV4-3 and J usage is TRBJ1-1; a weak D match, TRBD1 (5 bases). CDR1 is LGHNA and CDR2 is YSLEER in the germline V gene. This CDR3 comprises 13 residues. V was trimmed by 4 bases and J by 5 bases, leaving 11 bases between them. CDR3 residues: CASSPDPGTEAFF. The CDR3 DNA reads TGCGCCAGCAGCCCTGACCCAGGGACTGAAGCTTTCTTT.

For the CDR3, the DNA is TGTGCCAGTAGACGCGGGGGTGTTAACACCGGGGAGCTGTTTTTT. The encoded protein is CASRRGGVNTGELFF. V gene TRBV19 combines with J gene TRBJ2-2, with TRBD2 identical over 7 bases. V was pared by 6 bases and J by 2 bases, with 6 bases of the junction left unmatched. Germline-derived CDR1 and CDR2 are LNHDA and SQIVND (reference sequence). The CDR3 runs to 15 residues.

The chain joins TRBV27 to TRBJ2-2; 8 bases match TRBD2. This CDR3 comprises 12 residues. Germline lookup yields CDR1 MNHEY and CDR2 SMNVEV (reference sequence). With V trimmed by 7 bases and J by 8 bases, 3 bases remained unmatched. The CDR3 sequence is CASNQRGGELFF. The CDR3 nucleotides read TGTGCCAGCAACCAGCGGGGGGGGGAGCTGTTTTTT.

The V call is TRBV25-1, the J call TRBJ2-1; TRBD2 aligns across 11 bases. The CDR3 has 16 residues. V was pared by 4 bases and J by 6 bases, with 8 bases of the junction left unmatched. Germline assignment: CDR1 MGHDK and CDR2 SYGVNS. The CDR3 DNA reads TGTGCCAGCAGTGTCCCGGGACTAGCGGCCCTCAATGAGCAGTTCTTC. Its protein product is CASSVPGLAALNEQFF.

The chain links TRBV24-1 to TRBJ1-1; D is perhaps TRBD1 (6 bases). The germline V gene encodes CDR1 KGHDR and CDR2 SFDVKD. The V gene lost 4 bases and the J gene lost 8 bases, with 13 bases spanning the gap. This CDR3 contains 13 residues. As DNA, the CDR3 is TGTGCCACCAGTGAGTCTACAGGGATCGAAGCTTTCTTT. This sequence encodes CATSESTGIEAFF.

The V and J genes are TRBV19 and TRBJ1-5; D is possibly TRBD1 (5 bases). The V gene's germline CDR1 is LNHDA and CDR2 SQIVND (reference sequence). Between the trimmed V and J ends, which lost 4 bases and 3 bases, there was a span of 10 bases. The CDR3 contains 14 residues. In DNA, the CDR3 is TGTGCCAGTAGTACCAGGGTCGACAATCAGCCCCAGCATTTT. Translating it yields CASSTRVDNQPQHF.

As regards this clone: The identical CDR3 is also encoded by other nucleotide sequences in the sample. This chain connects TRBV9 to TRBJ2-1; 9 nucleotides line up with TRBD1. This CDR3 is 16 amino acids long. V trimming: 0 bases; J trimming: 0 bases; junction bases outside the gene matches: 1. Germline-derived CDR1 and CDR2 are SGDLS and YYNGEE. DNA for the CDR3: TGTGCCAGCAGCGTAGCGACAGGGGGCTCCTACAATGAGCAGTTCTTC. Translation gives CASSVATGGSYNEQFF.

In nucleotides, the CDR3 is TGCAGCGTTGACGGAGACAGCCGAGAGACCCAGTACTTC. Amino acids: CSVDGDSRETQYF. V and J are TRBV29-1 and TRBJ2-5; weak D call: TRBD1 (5 bases). The germline CDR1 and CDR2 sequences are SQVTM and ANQGSEA. V was shortened by 3 bases and J by 4 bases, with 12 bases between the two germline ends. The CDR3 is 13 residues long.

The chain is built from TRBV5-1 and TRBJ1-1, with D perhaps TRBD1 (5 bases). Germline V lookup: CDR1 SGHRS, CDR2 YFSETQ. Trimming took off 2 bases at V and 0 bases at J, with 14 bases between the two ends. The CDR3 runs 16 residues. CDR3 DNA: TGCGCCAGCAGCTTTTGGCCAGGGCAGATGAACACTGAAGCTTTCTTT. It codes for CASSFWPGQMNTEAFF.

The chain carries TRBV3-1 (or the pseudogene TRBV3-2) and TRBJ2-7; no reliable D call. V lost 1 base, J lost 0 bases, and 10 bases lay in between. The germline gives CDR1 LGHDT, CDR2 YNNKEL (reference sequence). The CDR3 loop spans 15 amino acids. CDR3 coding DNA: TGTGCCAGCAGCCAAGCGTCACAGAGCTCCTACGAGCAGTACTTC. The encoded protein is CASSQASQSSYEQYF.

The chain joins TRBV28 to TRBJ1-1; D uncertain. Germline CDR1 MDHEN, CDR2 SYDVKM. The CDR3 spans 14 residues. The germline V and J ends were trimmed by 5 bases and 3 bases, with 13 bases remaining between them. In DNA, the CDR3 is TGTGCCAGCAGTCAGACACCCCTTGACACTGAAGCTTTCTTT. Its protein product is CASSQTPLDTEAFF.

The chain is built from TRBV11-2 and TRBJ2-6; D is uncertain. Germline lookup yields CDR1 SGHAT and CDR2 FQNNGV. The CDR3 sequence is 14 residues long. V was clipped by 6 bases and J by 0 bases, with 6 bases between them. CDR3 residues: CASRSLSGANVLTF. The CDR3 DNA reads TGTGCCAGCAGGAGTCTCTCTGGGGCCAACGTCCTGACTTTC.

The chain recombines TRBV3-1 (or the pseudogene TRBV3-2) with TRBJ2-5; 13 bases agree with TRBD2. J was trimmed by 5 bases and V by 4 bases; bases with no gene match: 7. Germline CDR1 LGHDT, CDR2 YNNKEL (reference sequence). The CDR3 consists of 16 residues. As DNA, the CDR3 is TGTGCCAGCAGCCCTCGACTAGCGGGGGGCGGGGAGACCCAGTACTTC. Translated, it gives CASSPRLAGGGETQYF.

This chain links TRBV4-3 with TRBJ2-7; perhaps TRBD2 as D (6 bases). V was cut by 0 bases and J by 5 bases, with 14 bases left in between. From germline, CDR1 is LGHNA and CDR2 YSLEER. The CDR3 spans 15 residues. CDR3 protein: CASSQDGGAGHEQYF. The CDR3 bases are TGCGCCAGCAGCCAAGACGGAGGGGCTGGGCACGAGCAGTACTTC.

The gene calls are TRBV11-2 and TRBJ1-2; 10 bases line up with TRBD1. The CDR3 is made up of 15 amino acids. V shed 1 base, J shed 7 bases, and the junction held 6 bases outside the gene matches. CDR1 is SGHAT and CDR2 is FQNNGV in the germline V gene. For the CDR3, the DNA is TGTGCCAGCAGCTTAGGGGGACAGGGGATGGCTGGCTACACCTTC. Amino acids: CASSLGGQGMAGYTF.